This T cell receptor (beta chain) was identified during a study of cytomegalovirus exposure and HLA in healthy donors. V was pared by 3 bases and J by 5 bases, with 11 bases between. The length of the CDR3 is 14 residues. CDR1 is MDHEN, CDR2 SYDVKM, per germline. A few counts support this clone. The PCR was carried out with 60 Vbeta primers and 13 Jbeta primers. The repertoire was sequenced with immunoSEQ multiplex PCR; TCRdb's copy has only in-frame clones and lacks some. This table has around 180,000 clones, 85% appearing once. The chain couples TRBV28 to TRBJ1-5; D possibly corresponds to TRBD1 (6 bases). This receptor was obtained from a boy aged 2 to 10 in good health and CMV-seronegative. The sequenced sample consisted of PBMCs. DNA for the CDR3: TGTGCCAGCAGTTTTTCGGACAGCTATCAGCCCCAGCATTTT. This translates into CASSFSDSYQPQHF.